This T cell receptor (beta chain) was recorded in a study of cytomegalovirus exposure and HLA in healthy donors. The CDR3 sequence is 17 residues long. Germline V CDR1 and CDR2: WNHNN, SYGVQD (reference sequence). Trimming stripped 2 bases from V and 4 bases from J, with 17 bases between. The PCR had 60 Vbeta and 13 Jbeta primers. Profiled with immunoSEQ multiplex PCR; TCRdb holds only in-frame clones, not every one. Seen here are 100,000 to 150,000 clones, roughly 74% observed once, and the top ten hold 4% to 5%. The sequence came from a woman aged 45-65 years in good health and CMV-seropositive. This chain links TRBV10-1 with TRBJ2-2, with D possibly being TRBD1 (6 bases). Sequencing was performed on PBMCs. This chain's CDR3 is CASSEGGTGRGTGELFF. Here the CDR3 DNA reads TGCGCCAGCAGTGAGGGGGGTACAGGGAGAGGCACCGGGGAGCTGTTTTTT.